This TCR beta chain was obtained from a study of CD8 T cells in ankylosing spondylitis. The CDR3 length is 17 residues. Germline CDR1 is DFQATT and CDR2 is SNEGSKA (reference sequence). V trimming: 3 bases; J trimming: 7 bases; junction bases outside the gene matches: 10. Quantitative molecular-barcoded 5'-RACE generated the TCR beta libraries. TCRdb reanalysed the 5' RACE reads using MiXCR and keeps one entry per CDR3 protein. The data hold approximately 540,000 distinct CDR3 sequences, with about 13% observed a single time. As regards this clonotype: The antigen is unknown.

Study conclusions and caveats: Within ankylosing spondylitis blood, a TCR beta motif made up of eight highly homologous variants appeared to be characteristic. Reportedly, significant enrichment of disease-linked clones occurred in matched ankylosing spondylitis synovial fluid.

Specimen: blood, either unsorted or a sorted T cell fraction (not recorded which). The source is a male donor with ankylosing spondylitis. J is TRBJ2-1 and V is TRBV20-1, with 15 bases lining up with TRBD2. CDR3 residues: CSASPGLAGGFSNEQFF. The CDR3, as DNA: TGCAGTGCTAGCCCGGGACTAGCGGGAGGCTTTTCTAATGAGCAGTTCTTC.